The T cell receptor (beta chain) described here comes from a study of response to subunit inactivated influenza vaccine. This clonotype was counted a few times. Its antigen remains unknown. Study results and limitations: Each seasonal flu vaccination may recruit only limited new T cells, authors suggested.

TCRdb ran MiXCR on the RT-PCR reads and lists one entry per CDR3 protein. The sample consists of over 300,000 distinct CDR3 sequences, just over 20% of them appearing once. V shed 6 bases and J shed 2 bases, with 11 bases lying between them. CDR1 MNHEY and CDR2 SVGEGT come from the germline V gene. This CDR3 region has 14 residues. V is TRBV6-2 or TRBV6-3 and J is TRBJ1-3, with a weak D call TRBD1 (5 bases). Sequences were derived from PBMCs from blood, sampled approximately 20 months after vaccination. The sequence was collected from a man between 50 and 69 years old who received an inactivated influenza vaccine. CDR3 nucleotide sequence: TGTGCCAGCAGCCTCGGGGGACCTGGAAACACCATATATTTT. Protein: CASSLGGPGNTIYF.